Only a few counts were recorded for the clone carrying this T cell receptor beta chain. Its specificity is not known. Germline V gene sequence: CDR1 LNHDA, CDR2 SQIVND (reference sequence). The CDR3 length is 16 residues. The V gene lost 6 bases and the J gene lost 4 bases, with 18 bases spanning the gap. The isolated RNA, all of it, was reverse transcribed, so expressed TCRB transcripts were what got sequenced. Generated by immunoSEQ multiplex PCR, the TCRdb table keeps only in-frame clones and is missing some. The sample records about 150,000 clones, about 10% being singletons. The data were obtained in a study of beta chain features in type 1 diabetes. Study background: All samples together contributed 100 million to 120 million sorted cells for examination. Whole-study findings and limits: Equally in patients and controls, PCR might preferentially amplify shorter templates.

One heparinised blood draw averaging around 0.12 L was given by each donor. Purity (above 98%) was reached by all sorted populations. Sequences were obtained from naive CD4+ T cells from blood. The rearrangement links TRBV19 to TRBJ2-2; D may be TRBD1 (6 bases). This TCR came from a man aged 18 to 29 in good health. CDR3 DNA: TGTGCCAGTAGAGGTCCCCGGCAGGGGACCACCGGGGAGCTGTTTTTT. This translates into CASRGPRQGTTGELFF.